The clone carrying this T cell receptor beta chain was detected a few times. The target antigen is unknown. The data were obtained in a study of a mutant IDH1 vaccine in newly diagnosed glioma. Regarding the study as a whole: Changes in the top peripheral T cell clonotypes seemingly had no bearing on pseudoprogression. In about 93% of patients, immune responses induced by the vaccine occurred.

Method: immunoSEQ multiplex PCR; TCRdb's copy keeps in-frame clones and lacks some. The sample holds tens of thousands of clones, around 82% seen once. Time point of the sample: week 5, during vaccination. Every vaccination contained 300 ug of the mutant IDH1 20-mer peptide and was paired with topical imiquimod. Each of the donors came in with new WHO grade 3 or 4 astrocytomas that were IDH1-mutant and ATRX-lost. The CDR3 spans 14 residues. J gave up 1 base and V 3 bases, and 2 bases lay outside the gene matches. Looked up from germline, CDR1 is SGDLS and CDR2 is YYNGEE. The sequence derives from a woman aged 18-29 years with glioma. Some clones in this sample may be carry-over from other donors' samples. This chain joins TRBV9 and TRBJ2-3, with TRBD1 identical over 7 bases. The sequencing here drew on PBMCs, taken from a glioma patient whose treatment included an IDH1 peptide vaccine. The CDR3 region is CASSDDRGTDTQYF. The DNA of the CDR3 is TGTGCCAGCAGCGATGACAGGGGCACAGATACGCAGTATTTT.